One and the same sample provided the 10 T cell receptor beta chains below, sequenced in a study of T cells in Graves' hyperthyroidism and ophthalmopathy. The investigators amplified TCR beta CDR3 regions from RNA transcripts. In the first-round RT-PCR of the TCR CDR3, the HTBI primer set was used. MiXCR, run by TCRdb on the multiplex PCR reads, gives a single entry per CDR3 protein. The table shows 600,000 to 850,000 distinct CDR3 sequences, with around a sixth occurring only once. The material sequenced was blood. The receptors here all came from a woman aged 45 to 65 with Graves' hyperthyroidism that later progressed to Graves' ophthalmopathy.

This clonotype was counted a few times. The chain carries TRBV4-2 and TRBJ1-5, with TRBD1 matching over 7 bases. V lost 0 bases and J lost 5; bases outside the gene matches: 10. Germline loops: CDR1 LGHNA, CDR2 YNFKEQ. The CDR3 extends over 17 amino acids. The CDR3 is CASSQEKGWTGYQPQHF. CDR3 bases: TGTGCCAGCAGCCAAGAAAAGGGGTGGACAGGCTATCAGCCCCAGCATTTT.

This clonotype was seen repeatedly, ten times or more. The chain couples TRBV5-1 to TRBJ1-1, with 8 bases that match TRBD1. V trimming: 5 bases; J trimming: 1 base; junction bases outside the gene matches: 13. Germline V lookup: CDR1 SGHRS, CDR2 YFSETQ. This CDR3 contains 17 residues. DNA of the CDR3: TGCGCCAGCAGTAGGGACAGGACTAAATACTCGAACACTGAAGCTTTCTTT. Its translation is CASSRDRTKYSNTEAFF.

This clonotype was observed a few times. A clone one base away is much larger, so this may be a read error. The V and J genes are TRBV20-1 and TRBJ2-1; TRBD2 might be the D (6 bases). The CDR3 extends over 15 amino acids. Germline V gene sequence: CDR1 DFQATT, CDR2 SNEGSKA (reference sequence). The CDR3 spells CSARVRGSSCNEQFF. The CDR3, as DNA: TGCAGTGCTAGAGTTCGGGGGAGCTCCTGCAATGAGCAGTTCTTC.

The genes are TRBV5-1 and TRBJ1-1; the D is unclear. The CDR3 has 17 amino acids. Germline CDR1 SGHRS, CDR2 YFSETQ. V lost 4 bases and J lost 0, with 19 bases in between. CDR3 sequence (DNA): TGCGCCAGCAGCGTACTTGCTGGCGGTCAGGTGAACACTGAAGCTTTCTTT. As protein: CASSVLAGGQVNTEAFF. Filled out from reference TRBV5-1 and TRBJ1-1, the complete variable domain reads KAGVTQTPRYLIKTRGQQVTLSCSPISGHRSVSWYQQTPGQGLQFLFEYFSETQRNKGNFPGRFSGRQFSNSRSEMNVSTLELGDSALYLCASSVLAGGQVNTEAFFGQGTRLTVV.

This clonotype was detected a few times. V usage is TRBV9 and J usage is TRBJ2-7; no reliable D call. From germline, CDR1 is SGDLS and CDR2 YYNGEE. The CDR3 is 16 residues long. V lost 0 bases to trimming and J lost 4 bases, with 17 bases between them. CDR3 sequence: CASSVAPAVEIYEQYF. For the CDR3, the DNA is TGTGCCAGCAGCGTAGCCCCCGCGGTCGAAATTTACGAGCAGTACTTC. Variable domain in full (rest from reference TRBV9 and TRBJ2-7): DSGVTQTPKHLITATGQRVTLRCSPRSGDLSVYWYQQSLDQGLQFLIQYYNGEERAKGNILERFSAQQFPDLHSELNLSSLELGDSALYFCASSVAPAVEIYEQYFGPGTRLTVT.

Many counts were recorded for this clonotype. The J gene is TRBJ1-4, the V gene TRBV2; maybe TRBD1 (6 bases). In germline, CDR1 is SNHLY, CDR2 FYNNEI. V gave up 6 bases and J gave up 4 bases, with 18 bases separating them. The CDR3 has 16 amino acids. This CDR3 reads CASSGPPGDGNEKLFF. The DNA for the CDR3 is TGTGCCAGCAGCGGGCCCCCAGGGGACGGTAATGAAAAACTGTTTTTT.

V gene TRBV5-6 combines with J gene TRBJ1-2; D remains ambiguous. Germline lookup yields CDR1 SGHDT and CDR2 YYEEEE. The CDR3 is 14 residues long. V was shortened by 0 bases and J by 4 bases, with 10 bases between the two germline ends. The CDR3 region has the DNA TGTGCCAGCAGCTTGGACGCAAGTCCCTATGGCTACACCTTC. This codes for CASSLDASPYGYTF. Using reference TRBV5-6 and TRBJ1-2 for the parts outside the CDR3, the full variable domain is DAGVTQSPTHLIKTRGQQVTLRCSPKSGHDTVSWYQQALGQGPQFIFQYYEEEERQRGNFPDRFSGHQFPNYSSELNVNALLLGDSALYLCASSLDASPYGYTFGSGTRLTVV.

The J gene is TRBJ2-7, the V gene TRBV10-3; TRBD1 aligns across 11 bases. The CDR3 contains 15 residues. Trimming at V came to 2 bases and at J to 5 bases, leaving 5 bases not matched to a gene. Looked up from germline, CDR1 is ENHRY and CDR2 is SYGVKD. Written as DNA, the CDR3 is TGTGCCATCAGTGAGCGAGGACAGGGGGCCCACGAGCAGTACTTC. Its translation: CAISERGQGAHEQYF.

This clonotype was detected only a few times. J is TRBJ2-5 and V is TRBV27; 7 bases align to TRBD2. Trimming took 5 bases from V and 1 from J; bases not matched to a gene: 4. This CDR3 has 14 amino acids. CDR1 and CDR2 from the germline V gene are MNHEY and SMNVEV (reference sequence). DNA for the CDR3: TGTGCCAGCAGTACTCCTAGCGGCCAAGAGACCCAGTACTTC. Translating it yields CASSTPSGQETQYF.

This clonotype came up many times. The genes are TRBV11-3 and TRBJ2-5; TRBD1 matches at 7 bases. The V gene's germline CDR1 is SGHNT and CDR2 YENEEA. CDR3 length: 14 amino acids. V lost 6 bases to trimming and J lost 5 bases; unmatched junction nucleotides: 9. The CDR3 DNA is TGTGCCAGCAGTCATGCCGGGACAGTGGAGACCCAGTACTTC. This gives the protein CASSHAGTVETQYF.